The sequence of this T cell receptor (beta chain) was determined in a study of regulatory T cells in long-lasting Graves disease. Regarding the study as a whole: Persistent disease was associated with favored TRBV28 usage and with favored use of TRBJ1-2 and TRBJ2-5.

Germline V gives CDR1 SGHNT, CDR2 YENEEA. The V gene lost 2 bases and the J gene lost 1 base, with 10 bases spanning the gap. This CDR3 comprises 15 residues. The time point denotes: newly diagnosed GD, antithyroid drugs for less than 3 months. RNA extracted from PBMCs served as the sequencing template. This clonotype was seen ten or more times. Its antigen is still unknown. Investigators prepared the TCR beta libraries by applying iRepertoire HTBI primers and Arm-PCR of CDR3 regions. One entry per CDR3 protein, called by TCRdb with MiXCR from the multiplex PCR reads. The top ten hold roughly 29% of the sample, which has a few hundred thousand distinct CDR3 sequences, roughly 17% seen once. A further study also used this sample, focusing on T cells in Graves' hyperthyroidism and ophthalmopathy. From that paper: Diagnosis of hyperthyroidism was new in patients aged 18 to 65, and its duration was under 2 months. A model of 13 V-J pairs discriminated ophthalmopathy from stable hyperthyroidism. In validation, the model predicted ophthalmopathy. These predictions came a median about 6.8 months before onset.

The chain links TRBV11-3 to TRBJ2-3, with D maybe TRBD2 (6 bases). Material: peripheral blood mononuclear cells (PBMCs), obtained at new diagnosis, from a patient treated with antithyroid drugs. This receptor was obtained from a man between 35 and 55 years old with Graves disease. Here the CDR3 reads CASSLRGEGTDTQYF. The CDR3 nucleotides are TGTGCCAGCAGCTTACGCGGGGAAGGCACAGATACGCAGTATTTT.